This TCR beta chain was sequenced during a study of cytotoxic CD8 clonotypes in ibrutinib-treated CLL. Overall study context: On average, almost 95,000 productive rearrangements and a few hundred thousand productive templates per sample.

TCRdb's table, derived via immunoSEQ multiplex PCR, lists solely in-frame clones and lacks some. The repertoire consists of under 45,000 clones, with 65% to 70% occurring once and the leading ten covering roughly 6.9%. The CDR3 is made up of 15 amino acids. The germline gives CDR1 LNHDA, CDR2 SQIVND (reference sequence). The junction had 6 bases not matched to a gene; V was cut back by 7 bases and J by 4 bases. This chain uses TRBV19 with TRBJ2-6; TRBD1 matches 8 bases. This specimen consisted of PBMCs, obtained at disease progression, from a patient treated with ibrutinib. The origin of this receptor is a human donor with chronic lymphocytic leukemia. CDR3 DNA sequence: TGTGCCAGTACCCAGGGGGCGAACGGGGCCAACGTCCTGACTTTC. Translating it yields CASTQGANGANVLTF.